This T cell receptor beta chain was sequenced in a study of vaccination and CD4 T cells after COVID-19 (dated by TCRdb to between 2020 and 2023). Looking at the study overall: Convalescent patients had a positive SARS-CoV-2 result on nasal swab PCR, and of these patients, under ten had mild disease and one had severe disease. As controls, cultures received a CEFX viral epitope pool (the positive control), an HIV-1 Nef peptide pool (the negative control), or no peptide at all. Culture stimuli were overlapping spike peptide pools from SARS-CoV-2 and from the common cold coronaviruses HCoV-NL63, HCoV-OC43 and HCoV-229E. In 10 COVID-19 convalescent patients and several infection-naive healthy vaccine recipients, the spike-specific CD4+ TCR repertoire before mRNA vaccination was compared with the repertoire after mRNA vaccination. The time from the second vaccine dose to post-vaccine blood sampling had a median of roughly 70 days and ranged from about 13 to 250 days. Participants received two doses of either the Pfizer-BioNTech BNT162b2 vaccine (n=8) or the Moderna mRNA-1273 vaccine (n=2). Post-COVID blood samples from convalescent patients were collected a median of approximately 100 days after diagnosis, with a range of 35 to 161 days. In the convalescent cohort there were six males and four females, among whom were two Hispanic individuals, seven Caucasians, two Asians and one multiracial person.

In the paper's terms, the treatment or condition label means: roughly ten-day PBMC culture with coronavirus spike peptide pools or control peptides (ViraFEST assay). The ViraFEST assay was used in the study, in which antigen-specific T cells were expanded with peptide pools and expanded clonotypes were subsequently identified by TCR sequencing. The convalescent patients' positive SARS-CoV-2 PCR tests fell between March and December 2020, which was before the Alpha, Beta and Delta variants emerged in the United States. PBMCs were cultured at 1.5 million to 2 million per well in IMDM supplemented with roughly 5.2% human AB serum and 8 to 10 IU/ml IL-2, with 10 ug/ml peptide pools added. Half of the culture medium was replaced with fresh IL-2-containing medium on days 3 and 7. After roughly 11 days of culture, CD4+ T cells were isolated by negative selection with the EasySep CD4+ T cell isolation kit. Ficoll-Paque Plus gradient centrifugation was used to isolate PBMCs from whole blood, and the isolated PBMCs were then either used fresh or cryopreserved at -140C. Each culture condition was generally run in triplicate wells.

General findings and caveats noted by the study authors: Only a relatively small number of convalescent patients were included in the study, and early timepoints following natural infection were not analyzed. Although the median number of SARS-CoV-2-reactive clonotypes went up from 21 after infection to some 38 after vaccination, the increase was not significant. Nearly all vaccine-specific clones in convalescent patients (304 of 307) were mono-reactive for SARS-CoV-2 spike rather than cross-reactive with common cold coronaviruses. Among convalescent patients, a median about 86% of the SARS-CoV-2-reactive clones seen after vaccination appeared only after vaccination, which suggests priming specific to the vaccine.

The CDR3 starts with the cysteine, ends with the phenylalanine, and has 13 residues. The only DNA kept is the CDR3, 39 bases in frame from the first base. The junction carries 13 bases between V and J, which are trimmed by 0 bases and 7 bases respectively. CDR1 DFQATT and CDR2 SNEGSKA are derived from the germline V gene (reference sequence). About this clonotype itself: The target of this receptor is not known. The input lacks base qualities; no much larger clone sits a single base away.

To prepare the library, PCR was applied. DNA from cultured CD4+ T cells was subjected to TCR sequencing with the Oncomine TCR Beta short-read assay at the Johns Hopkins FTIC core. The QIAamp micro DNA kit was used to extract genomic DNA from the cultured CD4+ T cells. The Oncomine TCR Beta libraries from cultured CD4+ T cells were pooled using unique dual indexes and then sequenced on an Illumina iSeq 100. The original methods were these. Non-productive sequences were removed, and CDR3s not starting with C, not ending with F or W, or shorter than 7 amino acids were discarded. The MANAFEST web application was used to identify antigen-specific clonotypes by comparing peptide-stimulated wells against reference wells and other culture wells. Positive clones required FDR below 0.05, an odds ratio above 5, and productive frequency above 0.1% in at least two of three replicate wells. A clonotype was classed as cross-reactive if the clonotype showed significant expansion both in SARS-CoV-2 spike wells and in at least one common cold coronavirus spike condition. Using R version 3.6.1, CDR3 homology was evaluated through Levenshtein distances (stringdist) along with unrooted phylogenetic trees (ape). TCRdb reprocessing: public reads trimmed at Q25 with fastp, clones called with MiXCR, in-frame beta chains kept. One record per CDR3 amino acid sequence lists the most common genes and DNA. The V and J calls were not made by the authors but by TCRdb's processing. This sample gives about 10,000 distinct CDR3 sequences in total; roughly two thirds of them show up just once. Jointly, the top ten make up under 35% of the sample.

The source of this sequence is a human donor who had recovered from COVID-19. The V and J segments used are TRBV20-1 and TRBJ2-7, with TRBD2 perhaps the D gene, on 5 matching bases. Sequenced material: CD4+ T cells from blood, cultured in vitro. In nucleotides, the sequence is TGCAGTGCTAGAGATGTAGCCCGGAGGGAGCAGTACTTC. This sequence encodes CSARDVARREQYF.